This TCR beta chain was sequenced during a study of preoperative IRX-2 immunotherapy in early breast cancer. TCRdb's table, derived via immunoSEQ multiplex PCR, lists solely in-frame clones and lacks some. The data hold roughly 57,000 clones, with around 94% observed a single time. As to treatment: preoperative locoregional IRX-2 cytokine immunotherapy. This phase Ib study tested locoregional IRX-2 cytokine immunotherapy given before surgery. J lost 0 bases, V lost 5 bases, and 4 bases had no gene match. There are 15 residues in the CDR3. Germline V gene data show CDR1 as MDHEN and CDR2 as SYDVKM. This material was obtained from a patient treated with IRX-2 immunotherapy. The clonotype originates from a human donor with breast cancer. The V gene is TRBV28, the J gene TRBJ2-5; 9 bases are a match to TRBD1. The CDR3 DNA reads as TGTGCCAGCAGTCCCGGGGACAGGGACCAAGAGACCCAGTACTTC. It is translated as CASSPGDRDQETQYF.